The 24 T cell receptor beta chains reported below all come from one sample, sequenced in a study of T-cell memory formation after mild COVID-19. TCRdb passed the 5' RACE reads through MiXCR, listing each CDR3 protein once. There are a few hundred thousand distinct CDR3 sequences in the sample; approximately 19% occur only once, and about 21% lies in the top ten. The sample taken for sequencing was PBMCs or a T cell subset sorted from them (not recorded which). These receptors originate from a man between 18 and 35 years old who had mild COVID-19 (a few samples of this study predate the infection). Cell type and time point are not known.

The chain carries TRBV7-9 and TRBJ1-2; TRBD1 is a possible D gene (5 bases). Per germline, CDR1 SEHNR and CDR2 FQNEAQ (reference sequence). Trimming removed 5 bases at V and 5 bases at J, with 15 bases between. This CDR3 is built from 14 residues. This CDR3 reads CASSPTGTEYGYTF. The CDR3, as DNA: TGTGCCAGCAGCCCTACCGGGACCGAGTATGGCTACACCTTC.

CDR3 nucleotides: TGCGCCAGCAGACCCCCCGGGGCTGGGGCCAACGTCCTGACTTTC. Translated: CASRPPGAGANVLTF. The J gene is TRBJ2-6, the V gene TRBV5-1, with D maybe TRBD2 (5 bases). V lost 5 bases to trimming and J lost 2 bases, with 11 bases between them. The CDR3 sequence is 15 residues long. Looked up from germline, CDR1 is SGHRS and CDR2 is YFSETQ.

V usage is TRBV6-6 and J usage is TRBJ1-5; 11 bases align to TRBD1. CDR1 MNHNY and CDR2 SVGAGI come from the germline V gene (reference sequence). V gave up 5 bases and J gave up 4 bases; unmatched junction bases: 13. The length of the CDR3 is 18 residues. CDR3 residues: CASSLWTGGGELNQPQHF. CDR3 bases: TGTGCCAGCAGTCTTTGGACAGGGGGCGGAGAGCTTAATCAGCCCCAGCATTTT.

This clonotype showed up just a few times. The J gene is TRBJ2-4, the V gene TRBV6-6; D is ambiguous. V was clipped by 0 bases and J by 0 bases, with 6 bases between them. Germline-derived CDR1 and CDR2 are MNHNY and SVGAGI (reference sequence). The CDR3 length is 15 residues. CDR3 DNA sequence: TGTGCCAGCAGTTACTCACTCCCAGCCAAAAACATTCAGTACTTC. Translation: CASSYSLPAKNIQYF.

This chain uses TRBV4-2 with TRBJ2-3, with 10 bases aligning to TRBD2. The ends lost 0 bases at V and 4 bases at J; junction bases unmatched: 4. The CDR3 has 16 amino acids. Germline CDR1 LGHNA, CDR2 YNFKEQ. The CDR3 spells CASSQEEAGGADTQYF. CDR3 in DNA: TGTGCCAGCAGCCAAGAGGAAGCGGGGGGGGCAGATACGCAGTATTTT.

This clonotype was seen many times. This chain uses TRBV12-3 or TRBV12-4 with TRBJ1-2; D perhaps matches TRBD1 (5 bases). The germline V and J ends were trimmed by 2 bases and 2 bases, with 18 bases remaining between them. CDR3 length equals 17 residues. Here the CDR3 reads CASSLSQSGGPNYGYTF. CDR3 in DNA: TGTGCCAGCAGTTTATCCCAGTCTGGGGGACCCAACTATGGCTACACCTTC.

The CDR3 DNA reads TGTGCCAGCAGTTACTCGGCCGGGTTTGCTGGAAACACCATATATTTT. It specifies CASSYSAGFAGNTIYF. V is TRBV6-5 and J is TRBJ1-3; D unresolved. The germline V and J ends were trimmed by 0 bases and 2 bases, with 11 bases remaining between them. Per germline, CDR1 MNHEY and CDR2 SVGAGI. This CDR3 region has 16 residues.

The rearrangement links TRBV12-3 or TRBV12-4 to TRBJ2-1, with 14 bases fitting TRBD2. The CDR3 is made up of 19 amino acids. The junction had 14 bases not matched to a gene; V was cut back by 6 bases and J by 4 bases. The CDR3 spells CASRFRDLGLAGVYNEQFF. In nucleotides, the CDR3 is TGTGCCAGCAGATTTCGGGATTTGGGACTAGCGGGGGTATACAATGAGCAGTTCTTC.

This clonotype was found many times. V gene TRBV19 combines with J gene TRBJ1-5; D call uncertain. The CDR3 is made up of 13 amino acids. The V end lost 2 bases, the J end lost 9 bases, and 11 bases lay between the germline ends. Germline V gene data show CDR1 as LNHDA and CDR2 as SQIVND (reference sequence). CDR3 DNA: TGTGCCAGTAGTATATCTGCATCATTGCCCCAGCATTTT. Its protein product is CASSISASLPQHF.

CDR3 loop: CASSFGGAIDTQYF. In nucleotides, the CDR3 is TGTGCCAGCAGTTTCGGGGGGGCAATAGATACGCAGTATTTT. The chain combines TRBV11-2 with TRBJ2-3; 8 nucleotides align to TRBD2. Germline lookup yields CDR1 SGHAT and CDR2 FQNNGV. J was trimmed by 5 bases and V by 6 bases; bases with no gene match: 7. The CDR3 has 14 amino acids.

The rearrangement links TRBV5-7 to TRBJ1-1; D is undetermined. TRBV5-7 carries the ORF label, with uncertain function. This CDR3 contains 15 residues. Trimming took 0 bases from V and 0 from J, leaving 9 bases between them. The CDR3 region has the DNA TGTGCCAGCAGCTTGGGGGTGGGAATGAACACTGAAGCTTTCTTT. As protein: CASSLGVGMNTEAFF.

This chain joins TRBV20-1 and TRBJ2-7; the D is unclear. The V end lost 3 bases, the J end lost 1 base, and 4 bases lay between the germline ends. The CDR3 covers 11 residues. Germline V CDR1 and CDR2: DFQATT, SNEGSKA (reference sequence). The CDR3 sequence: CSASWSYEQYV. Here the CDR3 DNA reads TGCAGTGCTAGCTGGTCCTACGAGCAGTACGTC.

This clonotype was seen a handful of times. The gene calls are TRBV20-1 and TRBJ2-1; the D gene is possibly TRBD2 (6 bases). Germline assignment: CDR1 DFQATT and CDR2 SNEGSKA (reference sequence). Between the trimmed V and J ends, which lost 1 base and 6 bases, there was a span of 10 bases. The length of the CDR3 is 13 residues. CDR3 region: CSARGGTSNEQFF. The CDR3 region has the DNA TGCAGTGCTAGAGGTGGGACTTCCAATGAGCAGTTCTTC.

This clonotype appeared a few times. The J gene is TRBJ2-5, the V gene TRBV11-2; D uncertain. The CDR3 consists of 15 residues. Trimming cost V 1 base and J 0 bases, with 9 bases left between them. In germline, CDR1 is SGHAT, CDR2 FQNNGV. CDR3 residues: CASSLGLTNQETQYF. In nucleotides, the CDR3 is TGTGCCAGCAGCTTAGGATTAACAAACCAAGAGACCCAGTACTTC. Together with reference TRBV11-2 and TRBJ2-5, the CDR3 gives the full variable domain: EAGVAQSPRYKIIEKRQSVAFWCNPISGHATLYWYQQILGQGPKLLIQFQNNGVVDDSQLPKDRFSAERLKGVDSTLKIQPAKLEDSAVYLCASSLGLTNQETQYFGPGTRLLVL.

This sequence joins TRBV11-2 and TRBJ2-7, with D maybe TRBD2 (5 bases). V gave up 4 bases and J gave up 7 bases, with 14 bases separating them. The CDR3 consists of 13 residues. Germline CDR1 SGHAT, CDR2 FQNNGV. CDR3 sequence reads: CASSYSGMGEQYV. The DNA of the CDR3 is TGTGCCAGCAGCTACTCGGGGATGGGGGAGCAGTACGTC.

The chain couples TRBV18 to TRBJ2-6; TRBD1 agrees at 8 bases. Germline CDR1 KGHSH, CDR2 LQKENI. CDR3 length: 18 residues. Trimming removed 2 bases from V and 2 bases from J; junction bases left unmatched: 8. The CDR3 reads CASSPSRTGSTGANVLTF. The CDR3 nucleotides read TGTGCCAGCTCACCATCCAGGACAGGGTCGACTGGGGCCAACGTCCTGACTTTC.

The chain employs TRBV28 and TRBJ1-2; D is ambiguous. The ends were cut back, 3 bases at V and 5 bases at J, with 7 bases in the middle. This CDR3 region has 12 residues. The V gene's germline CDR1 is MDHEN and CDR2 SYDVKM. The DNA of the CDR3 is TGTGCCAGCAGTTTGGGCGCGTATGGCTACACCTTC. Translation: CASSLGAYGYTF.

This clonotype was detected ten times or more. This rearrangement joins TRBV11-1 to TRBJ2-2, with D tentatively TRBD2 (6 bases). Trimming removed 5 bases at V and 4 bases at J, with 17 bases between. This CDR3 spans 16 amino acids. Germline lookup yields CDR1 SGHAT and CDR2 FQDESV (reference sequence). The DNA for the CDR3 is TGTGCCAGCAGCGGCCGGGGGAGACGGGGCACCGGGGAGCTGTTTTTT. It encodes CASSGRGRRGTGELFF.

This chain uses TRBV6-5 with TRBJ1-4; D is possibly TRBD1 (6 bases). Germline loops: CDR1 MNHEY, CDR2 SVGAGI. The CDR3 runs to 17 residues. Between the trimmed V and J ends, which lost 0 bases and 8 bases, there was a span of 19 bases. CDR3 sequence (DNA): TGTGCCAGCAGTTACTCGCCCACGGGGGCCCATGAGGAAAAACTGTTTTTT. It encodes CASSYSPTGAHEEKLFF.

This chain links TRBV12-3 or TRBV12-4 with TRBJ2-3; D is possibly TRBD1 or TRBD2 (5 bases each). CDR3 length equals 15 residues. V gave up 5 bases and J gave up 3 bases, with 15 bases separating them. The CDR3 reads CASSQLRDGTDTQYF. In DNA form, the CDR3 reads TGTGCCAGCAGTCAACTCCGGGACGGAACAGATACGCAGTATTTT.

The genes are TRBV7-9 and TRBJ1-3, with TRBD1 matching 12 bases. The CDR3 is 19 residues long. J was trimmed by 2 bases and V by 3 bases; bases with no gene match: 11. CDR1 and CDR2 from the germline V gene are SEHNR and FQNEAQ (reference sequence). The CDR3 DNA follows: TGTGCCAGCAGCTTGGGGCCGGGACAGGGGGCAGGGACTGGAAACACCATATATTTT. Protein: CASSLGPGQGAGTGNTIYF.

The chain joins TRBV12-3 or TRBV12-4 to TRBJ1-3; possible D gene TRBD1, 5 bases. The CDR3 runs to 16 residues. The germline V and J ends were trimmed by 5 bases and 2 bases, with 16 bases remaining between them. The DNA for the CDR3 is TGTGCCAGCAGTCCTCCCGGGGGTGCAGCTGGAAACACCATATATTTT. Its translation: CASSPPGGAAGNTIYF.

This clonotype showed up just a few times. The CDR3 DNA reads TGTGCCAGCACTTGGCAGTTGCTTCCAGGGGGTACGAACACCGGGGAGCTGTTTTTT. Translating gives CASTWQLLPGGTNTGELFF. The chain recombines TRBV6-5 with TRBJ2-2, with TRBD1 identical over 7 bases. Germline lookup yields CDR1 MNHEY and CDR2 SVGAGI. The CDR3 contains 19 residues. Losses at the gene ends were 7 bases for V and 0 bases for J; bases not matched to a gene: 17.

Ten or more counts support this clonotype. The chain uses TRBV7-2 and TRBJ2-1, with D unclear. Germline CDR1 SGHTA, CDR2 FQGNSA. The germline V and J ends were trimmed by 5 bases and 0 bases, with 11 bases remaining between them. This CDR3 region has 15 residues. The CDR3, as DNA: TGTGCCAGCAGCCCCCCGGGTCGCTCCTACAATGAGCAGTTCTTC. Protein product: CASSPPGRSYNEQFF.